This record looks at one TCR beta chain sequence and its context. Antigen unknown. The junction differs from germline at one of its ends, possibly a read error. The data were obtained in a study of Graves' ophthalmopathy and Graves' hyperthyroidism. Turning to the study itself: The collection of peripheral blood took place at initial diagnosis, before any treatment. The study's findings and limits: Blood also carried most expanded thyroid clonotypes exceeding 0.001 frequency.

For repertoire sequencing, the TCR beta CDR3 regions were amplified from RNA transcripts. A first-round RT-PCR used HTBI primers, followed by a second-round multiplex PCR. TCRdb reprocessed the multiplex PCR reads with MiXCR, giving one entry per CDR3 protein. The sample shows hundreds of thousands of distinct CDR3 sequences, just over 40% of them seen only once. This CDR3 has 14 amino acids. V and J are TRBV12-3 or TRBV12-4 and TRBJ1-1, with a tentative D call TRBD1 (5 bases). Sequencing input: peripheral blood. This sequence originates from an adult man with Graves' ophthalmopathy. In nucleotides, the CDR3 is TGCGCCAGCAGCCAAGATAAGGGACACACTGAAGCTTTCTTT. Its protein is CASSQDKGHTEAFF.